Included here is one TCR beta chain sequence, with context. Its antigen is not identified. The PCR made use of 60 Vbeta and 13 Jbeta primers. Measured with immunoSEQ multiplex PCR; TCRdb has only the in-frame clones, and not every one. The profile covers about 180,000 clones, with more than 60% appearing a single time and about 3.8% taken by the ten largest. These data come from a study of cytomegalovirus exposure and HLA in healthy donors. Turning to the study itself: Membership in the Caucasian-associated ancestry cluster was found for 81% of approximately 400 genotyped donors.

Study-wide results and limits: Per a prior analysis, the majority of TCR beta V segments were productive roughly 90% or roughly 30% of the time.

The V gene's germline CDR1 is LGHNA and CDR2 YSLEER. The V end was cut by 4 bases, the J end by 4 bases, with 13 bases between. CDR3 length: 15 residues. The chain uses TRBV4-3 and TRBJ1-4; D perhaps matches TRBD1 (5 bases). Sequencing input: PBMCs. This clonotype was obtained from a woman aged 60 to 75 in good health and CMV-seropositive. The CDR3 is CASSPRQGFNEKLFF. The DNA for the CDR3 is TGCGCCAGCAGCCCCAGGCAGGGCTTTAATGAAAAACTGTTTTTT.